These 24 T cell receptor beta chains share one sample of origin, sequenced in a study of blood T cell repertoires in COVID-19. Generated by immunoSEQ multiplex PCR, the TCRdb table keeps only in-frame clones and is missing some. The sample records about 150,000 clones, 87% being singletons. The source material was peripheral blood. The source is a woman in her fifties or sixties with active or convalescent COVID-19.

J is TRBJ1-5 and V is TRBV5-4; maybe TRBD1 (5 bases). V was trimmed by 2 bases and J by 2 bases, leaving 11 bases between them. From germline, CDR1 is SGHNT and CDR2 YYREEE (reference sequence). CDR3 length: 15 amino acids. CDR3 DNA: TGTGCCAGCAGCTTCTGGGGGGATGGCAATCAGCCCCAGCATTTT. It codes for CASSFWGDGNQPQHF.

The CDR3 DNA is TGTGCCAGCAGCTTAGCCTTTAGCGCCAATGAGCAGTTCTTC. The encoded protein is CASSLAFSANEQFF. This chain joins TRBV7-2 and TRBJ2-1; D might be TRBD2 (5 bases). The CDR3 runs 14 residues. The germline gives CDR1 SGHTA, CDR2 FQGNSA. The V end was cut by 0 bases, the J end by 6 bases, with 9 bases between. The complete variable domain, with remaining parts taken from reference TRBV7-2 and TRBJ2-1, reads GAGVSQSPSNKVTEKGKDVELRCDPISGHTALYWYRQSLGQGLEFLIYFQGNSAPDKSGLPSDRFSAERTGGSVSTLTIQRTQQEDSAVYLCASSLAFSANEQFFGPGTRLTVL.

The sample holds one count of this clone. This sequence joins TRBV7-6 and TRBJ1-2, with TRBD1 matching over 7 bases. Looked up from germline, CDR1 is SGHVS and CDR2 is FNYEAQ. Trimming at V came to 3 bases and at J to 7 bases, leaving 11 bases not matched to a gene. This CDR3 is built from 15 residues. The CDR3 protein is CASSFSTDRVLGYTF. The CDR3 DNA follows: TGTGCCAGCAGCTTCTCGACCGACAGGGTGCTTGGCTACACCTTC.

This chain links TRBV6-2 or TRBV6-3 with TRBJ2-3, with TRBD2 identical over 10 bases. The CDR3 has 15 residues. CDR1 and CDR2 from the germline V gene are MNHEY and SVGEGT. J gave up 2 bases and V 6 bases, and 5 bases lay outside the gene matches. DNA for the CDR3: TGTGCCAGCAGCCTACTAGCGGGGACCACAGATACGCAGTATTTT. It translates to CASSLLAGTTDTQYF.

The gene calls are TRBV7-6 and TRBJ1-2; D might be TRBD1 (5 bases). This CDR3 spans 15 amino acids. V was trimmed by 1 base and J by 1 base, leaving 10 bases between them. Germline V gene lookup returns CDR1 SGHVS and CDR2 FNYEAQ. The CDR3 region is CASSLVPGNNYGYTF. The DNA of the CDR3 is TGTGCCAGCAGCTTAGTGCCAGGGAATAACTATGGCTACACCTTC.

CDR3 loop: CASSLGQGGGNTIYF. The CDR3 coding sequence is TGTGCCAGCAGCTTGGGACAGGGCGGTGGAAACACCATATATTTT. The chain is built from TRBV5-8 and TRBJ1-3; 7 positions agree with TRBD1. Germline assignment: CDR1 SGHTS and CDR2 YDEGEE. There are 15 residues in the CDR3. With V trimmed by 0 bases and J by 3 bases, 3 bases remained unmatched.

The chain joins TRBV5-4 to TRBJ2-3; 7 bases fit TRBD1. Per the germline V gene, CDR1 is SGHNT and CDR2 is YYREEE (reference sequence). The CDR3 consists of 14 residues. Trimming cost V 5 bases and J 1 base; bases outside gene matches: 4. The CDR3 region is CASSFTGGTDTQYF. For the CDR3, the DNA is TGTGCCAGCAGTTTTACAGGGGGCACAGATACGCAGTATTTT.

This chain's CDR3 is CATRDRPSNQPQHF. The CDR3 nucleotides read TGTGCCACCAGGGACAGGCCTAGCAATCAGCCCCAGCATTTT. This chain joins TRBV24-1 and TRBJ1-5; 7 bases agree with TRBD1. V shed 7 bases, J shed 0 bases, and the junction held 2 bases outside the gene matches. CDR1 KGHDR and CDR2 SFDVKD come from the germline V gene. The CDR3 is 14 amino acids.

This clone was seen a single time. CDR3 DNA sequence: TGCAGTGCTAGTGGCGACTCCGCTAACTATGGCTACACCTTC. Translating it yields CSASGDSANYGYTF. The chain has TRBV20-1 and TRBJ1-2; D is uncertain. Germline V gene sequence: CDR1 DFQATT, CDR2 SNEGSKA (reference sequence). The CDR3 loop spans 14 amino acids. V shed 3 bases and J shed 0 bases, with 11 bases lying between them.

The V gene is TRBV6-2 or TRBV6-3, the J gene TRBJ2-7, with D maybe TRBD2 (5 bases). The CDR3 runs to 14 residues. Germline CDR1 reads MNHEY; CDR2 reads SVGEGT. V lost 5 bases, J lost 0 bases, and 11 bases lay in between. CDR3 nucleotides: TGTGCCAGCAGTAACACAGACTACTCCTACGAGCAGTACTTC. This codes for CASSNTDYSYEQYF.

This chain connects TRBV10-3 to TRBJ1-2; D ambiguous. Germline V CDR1 and CDR2: ENHRY, SYGVKD. The CDR3 extends over 13 amino acids. Trimming took 4 bases from V and 7 from J, leaving 13 bases between them. The CDR3 is CAISAEGSAGYTF. Here the CDR3 DNA reads TGTGCCATCAGTGCGGAGGGTAGTGCTGGCTACACCTTC.

The chain couples TRBV10-3 to TRBJ2-2, with 9 bases aligning to TRBD1. In germline, CDR1 is ENHRY, CDR2 SYGVKD. The CDR3 runs 16 residues. With V trimmed by 5 bases and J by 5 bases, 9 bases remained unmatched. The CDR3 sequence: CAISRPTTGGTGELFF. Written as DNA, the CDR3 is TGTGCCATCAGTCGGCCAACGACAGGGGGGACCGGGGAGCTGTTTTTT.

This clone appeared once. The genes are TRBV7-2 and TRBJ2-7; maybe TRBD1 (6 bases). This CDR3 is 15 amino acids long. V was clipped by 1 base and J by 1 base, with 11 bases between them. CDR1 is SGHTA, CDR2 FQGNSA, per germline. In DNA, the CDR3 is TGTGCCAGCAGCTTAGTATGGCAGGGGTCCTACGAGCAGTACTTC. Its translation is CASSLVWQGSYEQYF. Combining the CDR3 with reference TRBV7-2 and TRBJ2-7 gives the whole variable domain GAGVSQSPSNKVTEKGKDVELRCDPISGHTALYWYRQSLGQGLEFLIYFQGNSAPDKSGLPSDRFSAERTGGSVSTLTIQRTQQEDSAVYLCASSLVWQGSYEQYFGPGTRLTVT.

The V gene is TRBV10-1, the J gene TRBJ1-2; 9 bases align to TRBD1. The V gene's germline CDR1 is WNHNN and CDR2 SYGVQD (reference sequence). The trim removed 8 bases at V and 4 bases at J, leaving 8 bases unmatched. CDR3 length: 14 amino acids. The CDR3 sequence is CASDWTGEGYGYTF. The CDR3 DNA reads as TGCGCCAGCGACTGGACAGGGGAGGGCTATGGCTACACCTTC.

The chain recombines TRBV14 with TRBJ2-1; 11 bases match TRBD2. The CDR3 consists of 16 residues. V lost 4 bases and J lost 6; bases outside the gene matches: 8. Germline values: CDR1 SGHDN, CDR2 FVKESK. The CDR3 sequence: CASSRTGTSGANEQFF. The CDR3 DNA reads as TGTGCCAGCAGCCGAACCGGGACTAGCGGAGCCAATGAGCAGTTCTTC.

This clone was seen a few times. This rearrangement joins TRBV29-1 to TRBJ1-1, with 9 bases aligning to TRBD1. Germline trimming cut 6 bases from V and 6 bases from J; bases unmatched to any gene: 8. The germline CDR1 and CDR2 sequences are SQVTM and ANQGSEA. This CDR3 spans 13 amino acids. This CDR3 reads CSVGDRAMSEAFF. In DNA form, the CDR3 reads TGCAGCGTAGGGGACAGGGCAATGTCTGAAGCTTTCTTT.

This clone appeared once. The CDR3 is CASSWGALSGNTIYF. DNA of the CDR3: TGCGCCAGCAGCTGGGGAGCACTCTCTGGAAACACCATATATTTT. V is TRBV5-1 and J is TRBJ1-3, with unresolved D. The germline V and J ends were trimmed by 3 bases and 0 bases, with 10 bases remaining between them. Germline CDR1 and CDR2: SGHRS and YFSETQ. The CDR3 runs to 15 residues.

The J gene is TRBJ2-3, the V gene TRBV5-4; D call uncertain. The V gene lost 0 bases and the J gene lost 0 bases, with 8 bases spanning the gap. Germline-derived CDR1 and CDR2 are SGHNT and YYREEE (reference sequence). The CDR3 extends over 15 amino acids. The CDR3 reads CASSLDASSTDTQYF. The CDR3 DNA follows: TGTGCCAGCAGCTTGGACGCGTCTAGCACAGATACGCAGTATTTT.

The chain recombines TRBV19 with TRBJ1-1; 8 bases agree with TRBD1. J lost 3 bases, V lost 5 bases, and 5 bases had no gene match. Looked up from germline, CDR1 is LNHDA and CDR2 is SQIVND (reference sequence). This CDR3 has 14 amino acids. DNA for the CDR3: TGTGCCAGTAGTGTCAGGGGGCCCCACACTGAAGCTTTCTTT. Its translation: CASSVRGPHTEAFF.

This rearrangement joins TRBV4-3 to TRBJ1-2; D remains unclear. Trimming left V 0 bases short and J 8 bases short, with 10 bases between. The CDR3 is made up of 13 amino acids. Germline CDR1 LGHNA, CDR2 YSLEER. The CDR3 region has the DNA TGCGCCAGCAGCCAAGATAGACTGAGGGGCTACACCTTC. It translates to CASSQDRLRGYTF.

The chain joins TRBV12-5 to TRBJ1-1, with D possibly matching TRBD1 (5 bases). V was trimmed by 7 bases and J by 3 bases, leaving 18 bases between them. The CDR3 contains 15 residues. Germline V gene data show CDR1 as LGHNT and CDR2 as FRNRAP. The CDR3 sequence is CASASRGSADTEAFF. The CDR3 nucleotides read TGTGCTAGTGCCTCCCGGGGGTCAGCGGACACTGAAGCTTTCTTT.

V usage is TRBV7-2 and J usage is TRBJ1-2; tentatively, D is TRBD1 (5 bases). This CDR3 comprises 14 residues. Germline V lookup: CDR1 SGHTA, CDR2 FQGNSA. V was shortened by 0 bases and J by 8 bases, with 13 bases between the two germline ends. The CDR3: CASSLATRATGYTF. CDR3 sequence (DNA): TGTGCCAGCAGCTTAGCGACCAGGGCGACGGGCTACACCTTC.

The V call is TRBV4-1, the J call TRBJ1-2, with TRBD1 matching 7 bases. CDR1 is MGHRA and CDR2 is YSYEKL in the germline V gene. This CDR3 has 15 amino acids. The V gene end was trimmed by 0 bases and the J gene end by 3 bases; junction bases not matched to a gene: 4. In DNA form, the CDR3 reads TGCGCCAGCAGCCAAGATCCGGGGACAGACTATGGCTACACCTTC. It translates to CASSQDPGTDYGYTF.

This chain connects TRBV2 to TRBJ1-1; 7 bases line up with TRBD1. This CDR3 spans 11 amino acids. Germline V gives CDR1 SNHLY, CDR2 FYNNEI. J gave up 3 bases and V 8 bases, and 0 bases lay outside the gene matches. CDR3 amino acids: CASGQDTEAFF. The CDR3, as DNA: TGTGCCAGCGGACAGGACACTGAAGCTTTCTTT.